This TCR beta chain was profiled in a study of blood T cell repertoires in COVID-19. Participants were aged about 18 to 100 years from around 24 US areas. Clinical history as reported by participants underpinned cohort assignment. Sequencing was performed with immunoSEQ multiplex PCR; in TCRdb, only in-frame clones are kept and a portion is missing. This sample carries approximately 220,000 clones, about 80% of them seen once, and the ten largest clones take about 1.3%. The CDR3 covers 14 residues. The germline V and J ends were trimmed by 2 bases and 3 bases, with 10 bases remaining between them. CDR1 and CDR2 (germline): MNHEY, SMNVEV (reference sequence).

The receptor was derived from a woman aged 35 to 49 with acute COVID-19. Sequenced sample: PBMCs or T cells enriched from blood (not recorded which). This chain connects TRBV27 to TRBJ1-1; D may be TRBD1 (5 bases). Here the CDR3 DNA reads TGTGCCAGCAGTTTAGGCAGGGAGGACACTGAAGCTTTCTTT. Translation gives CASSLGREDTEAFF.